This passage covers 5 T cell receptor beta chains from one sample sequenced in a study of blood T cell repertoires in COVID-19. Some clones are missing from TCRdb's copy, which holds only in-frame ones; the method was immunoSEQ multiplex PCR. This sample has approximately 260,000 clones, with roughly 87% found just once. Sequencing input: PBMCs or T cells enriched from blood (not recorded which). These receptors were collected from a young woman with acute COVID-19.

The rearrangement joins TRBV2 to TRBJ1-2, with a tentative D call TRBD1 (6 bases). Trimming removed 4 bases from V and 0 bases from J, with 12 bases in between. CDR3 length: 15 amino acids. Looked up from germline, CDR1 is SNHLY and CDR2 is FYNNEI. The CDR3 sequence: CASSVRGLANYGYTF. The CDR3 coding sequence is TGTGCCAGCAGTGTAAGGGGGTTAGCTAACTATGGCTACACCTTC.

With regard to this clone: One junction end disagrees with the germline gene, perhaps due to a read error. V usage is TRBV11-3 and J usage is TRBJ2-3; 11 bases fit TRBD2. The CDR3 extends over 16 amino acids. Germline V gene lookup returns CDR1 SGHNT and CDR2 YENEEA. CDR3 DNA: TGTGCCAGCAGCCCGGGGACTAGCGGTAGCATAGATACGCAGTATTTT. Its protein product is CASSPGTSGSIDTQYF.

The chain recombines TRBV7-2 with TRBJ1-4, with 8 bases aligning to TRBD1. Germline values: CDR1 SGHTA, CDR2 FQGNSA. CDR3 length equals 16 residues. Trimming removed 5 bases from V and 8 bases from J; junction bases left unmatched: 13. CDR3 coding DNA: TGTGCCAGCAGCCCGACCTCGACAGGGGAGGGGGAAAAACTGTTTTTT. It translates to CASSPTSTGEGEKLFF.

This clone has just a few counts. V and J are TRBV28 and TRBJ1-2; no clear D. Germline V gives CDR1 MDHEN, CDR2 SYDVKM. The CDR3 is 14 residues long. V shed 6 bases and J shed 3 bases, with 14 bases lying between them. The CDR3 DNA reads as TGTGCCAGCAGCCTGACGGGTTTGGACTATGGCTACACCTTC. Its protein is CASSLTGLDYGYTF.

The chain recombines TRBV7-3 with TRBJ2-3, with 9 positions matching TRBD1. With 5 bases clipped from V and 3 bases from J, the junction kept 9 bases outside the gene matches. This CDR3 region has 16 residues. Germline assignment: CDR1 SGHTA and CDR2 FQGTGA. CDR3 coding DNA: TGTGCCAGCAGCCCTCTAACAGGGGGCTGGACAGATACGCAGTATTTT. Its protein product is CASSPLTGGWTDTQYF.